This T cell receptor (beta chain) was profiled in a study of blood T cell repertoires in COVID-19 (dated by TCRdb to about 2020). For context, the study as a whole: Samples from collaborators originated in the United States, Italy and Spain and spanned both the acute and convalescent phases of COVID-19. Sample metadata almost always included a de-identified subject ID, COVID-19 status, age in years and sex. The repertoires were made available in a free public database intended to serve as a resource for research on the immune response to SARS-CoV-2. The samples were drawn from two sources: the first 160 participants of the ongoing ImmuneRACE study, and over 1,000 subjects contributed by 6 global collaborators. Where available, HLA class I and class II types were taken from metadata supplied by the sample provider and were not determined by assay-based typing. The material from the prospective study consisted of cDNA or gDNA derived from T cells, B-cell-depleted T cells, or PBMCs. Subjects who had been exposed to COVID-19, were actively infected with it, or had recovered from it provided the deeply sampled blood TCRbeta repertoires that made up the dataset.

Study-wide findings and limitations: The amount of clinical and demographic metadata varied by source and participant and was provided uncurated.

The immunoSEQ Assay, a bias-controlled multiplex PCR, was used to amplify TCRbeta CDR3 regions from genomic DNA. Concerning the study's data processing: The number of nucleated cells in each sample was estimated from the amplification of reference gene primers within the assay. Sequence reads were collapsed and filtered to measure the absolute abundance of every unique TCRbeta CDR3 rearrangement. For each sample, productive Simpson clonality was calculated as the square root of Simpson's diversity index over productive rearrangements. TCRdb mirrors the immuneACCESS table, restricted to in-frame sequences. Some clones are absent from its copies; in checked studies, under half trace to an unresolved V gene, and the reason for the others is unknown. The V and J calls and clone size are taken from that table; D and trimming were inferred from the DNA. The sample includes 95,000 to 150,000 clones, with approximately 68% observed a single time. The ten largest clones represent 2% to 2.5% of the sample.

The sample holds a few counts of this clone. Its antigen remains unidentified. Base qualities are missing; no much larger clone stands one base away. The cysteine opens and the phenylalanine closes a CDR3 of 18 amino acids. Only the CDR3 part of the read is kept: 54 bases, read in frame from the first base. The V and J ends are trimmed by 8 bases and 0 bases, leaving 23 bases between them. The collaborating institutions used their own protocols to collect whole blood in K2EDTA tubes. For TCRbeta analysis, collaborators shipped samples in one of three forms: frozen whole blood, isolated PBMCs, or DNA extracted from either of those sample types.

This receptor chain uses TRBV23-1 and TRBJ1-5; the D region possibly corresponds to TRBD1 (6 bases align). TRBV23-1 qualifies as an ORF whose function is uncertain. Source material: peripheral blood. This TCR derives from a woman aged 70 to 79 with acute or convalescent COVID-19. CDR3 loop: CASPDKRYRADSNQPQHF. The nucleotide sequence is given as TGCGCCAGCCCCGACAAAAGGTACAGGGCTGATAGCAATCAGCCCCAGCATTTT.